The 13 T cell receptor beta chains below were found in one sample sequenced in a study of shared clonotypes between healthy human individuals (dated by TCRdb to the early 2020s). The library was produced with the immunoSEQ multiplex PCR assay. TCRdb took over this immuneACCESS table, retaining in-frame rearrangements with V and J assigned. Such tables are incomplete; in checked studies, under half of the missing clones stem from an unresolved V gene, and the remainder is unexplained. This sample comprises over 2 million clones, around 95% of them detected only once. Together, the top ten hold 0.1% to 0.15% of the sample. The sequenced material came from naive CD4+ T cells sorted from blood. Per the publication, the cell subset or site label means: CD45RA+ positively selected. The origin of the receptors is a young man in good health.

The chain's CDR3 is CASSLDGVTEAFF. The CDR3 bases are TGTGCCAGCAGCTTAGATGGGGTCACTGAAGCTTTCTTT. V is TRBV7-2 and J is TRBJ1-1; unclear D gene. V gave up 1 base and J gave up 4 bases, with 7 bases separating them. Germline V CDR1 and CDR2: SGHTA, FQGNSA. The CDR3 length is 13 residues.

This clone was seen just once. CDR3 residues: CASTLNRATSYEQYF. The CDR3 coding sequence is TGTGCCAGCACCCTCAACAGGGCTACCTCCTACGAGCAGTACTTC. The chain uses TRBV28 and TRBJ2-7; perhaps TRBD1 as D (6 bases). The CDR3 length is 15 residues. Trimming removed 7 bases from V and 0 bases from J, with 16 bases in between. The germline gives CDR1 MDHEN, CDR2 SYDVKM.

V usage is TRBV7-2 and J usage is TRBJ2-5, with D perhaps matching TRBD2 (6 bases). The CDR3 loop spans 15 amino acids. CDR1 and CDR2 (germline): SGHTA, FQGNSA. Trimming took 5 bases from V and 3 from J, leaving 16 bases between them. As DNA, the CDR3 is TGTGCCAGCAGCCCGGTTGTTGCGGGGAAAGAGACCCAGTACTTC. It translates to CASSPVVAGKETQYF.

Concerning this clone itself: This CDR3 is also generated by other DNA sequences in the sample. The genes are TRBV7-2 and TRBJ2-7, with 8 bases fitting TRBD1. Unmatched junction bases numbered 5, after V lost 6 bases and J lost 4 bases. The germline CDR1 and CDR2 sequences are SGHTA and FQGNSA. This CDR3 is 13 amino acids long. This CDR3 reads CASSSDRGYEQYF. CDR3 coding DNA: TGTGCCAGCAGTTCAGACAGGGGATACGAGCAGTACTTC.

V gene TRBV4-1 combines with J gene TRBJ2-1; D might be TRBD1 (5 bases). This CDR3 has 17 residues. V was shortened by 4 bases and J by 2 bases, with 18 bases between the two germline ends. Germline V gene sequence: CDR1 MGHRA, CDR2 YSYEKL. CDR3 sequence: CASSPEPAGLAYNEQFF. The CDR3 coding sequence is TGCGCCAGCAGCCCCGAGCCCGCAGGGCTGGCCTACAATGAGCAGTTCTTC.

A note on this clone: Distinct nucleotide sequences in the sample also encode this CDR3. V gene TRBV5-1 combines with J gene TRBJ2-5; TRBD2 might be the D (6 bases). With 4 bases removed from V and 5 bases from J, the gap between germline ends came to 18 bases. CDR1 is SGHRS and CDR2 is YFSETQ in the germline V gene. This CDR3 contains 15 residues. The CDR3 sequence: CASSPTSGDGETQYF. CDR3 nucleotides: TGCGCCAGCAGCCCAACCTCGGGGGATGGCGAGACCCAGTACTTC.

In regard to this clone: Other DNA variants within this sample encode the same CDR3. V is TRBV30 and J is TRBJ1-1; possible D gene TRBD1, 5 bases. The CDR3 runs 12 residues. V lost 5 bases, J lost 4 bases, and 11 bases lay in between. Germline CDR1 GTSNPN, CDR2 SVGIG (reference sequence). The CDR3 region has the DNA TGTGCCTGGTCCCCCGGGGGCACTGAAGCTTTCTTT. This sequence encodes CAWSPGGTEAFF.

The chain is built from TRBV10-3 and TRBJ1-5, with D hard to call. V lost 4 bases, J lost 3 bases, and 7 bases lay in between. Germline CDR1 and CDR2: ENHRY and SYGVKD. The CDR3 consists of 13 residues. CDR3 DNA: TGTGCCATCAGTGCCGGGATCAATCAGCCCCAGCATTTT. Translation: CAISAGINQPQHF.

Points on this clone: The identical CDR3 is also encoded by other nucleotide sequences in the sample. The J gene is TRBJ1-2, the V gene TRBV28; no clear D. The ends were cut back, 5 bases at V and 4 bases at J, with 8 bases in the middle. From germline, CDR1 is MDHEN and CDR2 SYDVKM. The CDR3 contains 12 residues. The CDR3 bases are TGTGCCAGCAGTCCGCGTAGCTATGGCTACACCTTC. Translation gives CASSPRSYGYTF.

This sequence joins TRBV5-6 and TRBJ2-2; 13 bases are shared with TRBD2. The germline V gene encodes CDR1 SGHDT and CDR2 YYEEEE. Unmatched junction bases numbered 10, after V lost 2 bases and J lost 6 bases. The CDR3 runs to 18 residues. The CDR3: CASSFSPTSGRAPGELFF. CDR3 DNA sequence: TGTGCCAGCAGCTTTTCGCCTACTAGCGGGAGGGCCCCCGGGGAGCTGTTTTTT.

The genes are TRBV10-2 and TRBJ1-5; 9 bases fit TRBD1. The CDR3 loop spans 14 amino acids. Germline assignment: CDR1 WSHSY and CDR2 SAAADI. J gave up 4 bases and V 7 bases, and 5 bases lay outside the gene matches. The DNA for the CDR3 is TGCGCCAGCACCGGACAGGGGACGAATCAGCCCCAGCATTTT. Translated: CASTGQGTNQPQHF.

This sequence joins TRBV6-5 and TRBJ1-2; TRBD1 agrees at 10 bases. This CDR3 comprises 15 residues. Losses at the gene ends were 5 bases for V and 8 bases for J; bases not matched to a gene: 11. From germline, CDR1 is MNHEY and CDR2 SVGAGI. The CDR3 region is CASSVPGQGPGGYTF. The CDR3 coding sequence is TGTGCCAGCAGTGTTCCGGGACAGGGGCCTGGAGGCTACACCTTC.

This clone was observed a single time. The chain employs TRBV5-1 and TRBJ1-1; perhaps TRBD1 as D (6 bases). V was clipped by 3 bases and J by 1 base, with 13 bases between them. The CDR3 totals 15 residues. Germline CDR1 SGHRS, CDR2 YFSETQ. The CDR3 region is CASSYGGTPNTEAFF. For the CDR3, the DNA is TGCGCCAGCAGCTACGGCGGGACACCGAACACTGAAGCTTTCTTT.